The 14 T cell receptor beta chains in this list originate from one sample, sequenced in a study of blood T cell repertoires in COVID-19. Profiled with immunoSEQ multiplex PCR; TCRdb holds only in-frame clones, not every one. The data show approximately 190,000 clones, more than 70% seen once. The sequenced material came from peripheral blood. Receptors were obtained from a woman in her forties who had recovered from COVID-19.

With regard to this clone: Additional DNA sequences in this sample encode the identical CDR3. The CDR3 bases are TGTGCCAGCAGCCCACTGGAGACCCAGTACTTC. It is translated as CASSPLETQYF. This chain links TRBV7-2 with TRBJ2-5; the D is unclear. With 5 bases removed from V and 5 bases from J, the gap between germline ends came to 6 bases. CDR1 and CDR2 (germline): SGHTA, FQGNSA. The CDR3 extends over 11 amino acids. The entire variable domain, with the rest obtained from reference TRBV7-2 and TRBJ2-5, is as follows: GAGVSQSPSNKVTEKGKDVELRCDPISGHTALYWYRQSLGQGLEFLIYFQGNSAPDKSGLPSDRFSAERTGGSVSTLTIQRTQQEDSAVYLCASSPLETQYFGPGTRLLVL.

The V gene is TRBV11-2, the J gene TRBJ2-7; TRBD1 might be the D (6 bases). Germline V gene data show CDR1 as SGHAT and CDR2 as FQNNGV. The CDR3 totals 12 residues. V was trimmed by 5 bases and J by 7 bases, leaving 12 bases between them. CDR3 sequence (DNA): TGTGCCAGCAGCAGGGACACCGGGGAGCAGTACTTC. Protein product: CASSRDTGEQYF.

This rearrangement joins TRBV5-5 to TRBJ2-1; perhaps TRBD2 as D (6 bases). This CDR3 contains 15 residues. The germline V gene encodes CDR1 SGHKS and CDR2 YYEKEE (reference sequence). V lost 0 bases and J lost 4, with 11 bases in between. In DNA, the CDR3 is TGTGCCAGCAGCTTGGGAGGGGAGGATTACAATGAGCAGTTCTTC. Its translation is CASSLGGEDYNEQFF.

This clone occurred a few times. The CDR3, as DNA: TGTGCCAGCAGGACACAGGCTTACCAGAACACTGAAGCTTTCTTT. Encoded protein: CASRTQAYQNTEAFF. The chain joins TRBV6-5 to TRBJ1-1; tentatively, D is TRBD1 (5 bases). The V end lost 6 bases, the J end lost 1 base, and 15 bases lay between the germline ends. The CDR3 covers 15 residues. The germline CDR1 and CDR2 sequences are MNHEY and SVGAGI.

J is TRBJ1-2 and V is TRBV28; no definite D call. The CDR3 runs 12 residues. The germline CDR1 and CDR2 sequences are MDHEN and SYDVKM. Trimming shortened V by 3 bases and J by 8 bases, and 10 bases separated the two germline ends. The CDR3 nucleotides read TGTGCCAGCAGTTTGGGCGGGCGCGGCTACACCTTC. Translated: CASSLGGRGYTF.

This chain joins TRBV5-1 and TRBJ2-7; TRBD1 agrees at 7 bases. Germline trimming cut 2 bases from V and 5 bases from J; bases unmatched to any gene: 1. CDR3 length equals 12 residues. CDR1 is SGHRS, CDR2 YFSETQ, per germline. Here the CDR3 DNA reads TGCGCCAGCAGCTTTACAGGGGACGAGCAGTACTTC. It translates to CASSFTGDEQYF.

The chain recombines TRBV6-5 with TRBJ1-1, with 11 bases that match TRBD1. Germline assignment: CDR1 MNHEY and CDR2 SVGAGI. J gave up 5 bases and V 5 bases, and 4 bases lay outside the gene matches. The length of the CDR3 is 14 residues. The chain's CDR3 is CASSNRDRGTEAFF. CDR3 coding DNA: TGTGCCAGCAGTAACCGGGACAGGGGGACTGAAGCTTTCTTT.

The rearrangement joins TRBV11-2 to TRBJ1-3, with D maybe TRBD1 (6 bases). Germline V lookup: CDR1 SGHAT, CDR2 FQNNGV. V lost 5 bases and J lost 0, with 8 bases in between. The length of the CDR3 is 14 residues. CDR3 in DNA: TGTGCCAGCAGCCCACAGGGCTCTGGAAACACCATATATTTT. It is translated as CASSPQGSGNTIYF.

This clone has just one count. V gene TRBV5-1 combines with J gene TRBJ2-3, with D perhaps matching TRBD2 (5 bases). V lost 0 bases, J lost 1 base, and 9 bases lay in between. This CDR3 comprises 15 residues. Germline loops: CDR1 SGHRS, CDR2 YFSETQ. The CDR3 loop reads CASSLAGSGTDTQYF. Here the CDR3 DNA reads TGCGCCAGCAGCTTGGCGGGGTCAGGCACAGATACGCAGTATTTT.

The chain couples TRBV5-1 to TRBJ2-4; 7 nucleotides match TRBD1. CDR1 and CDR2 from the germline V gene are SGHRS and YFSETQ. Unmatched junction bases numbered 9, after V lost 0 bases and J lost 0 bases. This CDR3 has 18 residues. The CDR3 sequence is CASSLGTGPLIAKNIQYF. The CDR3 DNA sequence: TGCGCCAGCAGCTTGGGGACAGGACCCCTGATAGCCAAAAACATTCAGTACTTC. The full variable domain, in which reference TRBV5-1 and TRBJ2-4 provide the parts outside the CDR3, is KAGVTQTPRYLIKTRGQQVTLSCSPISGHRSVSWYQQTPGQGLQFLFEYFSETQRNKGNFPGRFSGRQFSNSRSEMNVSTLELGDSALYLCASSLGTGPLIAKNIQYFGAGTRLSVL.

The genes are TRBV4-3 and TRBJ2-3, with TRBD2 as a possible D gene (5 bases). The V end was cut by 3 bases, the J end by 0 bases, with 13 bases between. Per the germline V gene, CDR1 is LGHNA and CDR2 is YSLEER. The CDR3 runs 16 residues. The CDR3 region has the DNA TGCGCCAGCAGCCAGGAGGCAGTAACTAGCACAGATACGCAGTATTTT. Encoded protein: CASSQEAVTSTDTQYF.

The rearrangement links TRBV9 to TRBJ2-2, with 7 bases aligning to TRBD2. After removal of 1 base from V and 5 bases from J, the junction contained 11 bases not matched to a gene. Germline CDR1 is SGDLS and CDR2 is YYNGEE. This CDR3 comprises 17 residues. The CDR3 sequence is CASSVSAGVLITGELFF. In DNA form, the CDR3 reads TGTGCCAGCAGCGTATCGGCGGGAGTATTGATAACCGGGGAGCTGTTTTTT.

The J gene is TRBJ1-1, the V gene TRBV5-8, with D maybe TRBD1 (5 bases). V was pared by 2 bases and J by 10 bases, with 18 bases between. Germline loops: CDR1 SGHTS, CDR2 YDEGEE. The CDR3 totals 14 residues. The CDR3 coding sequence is TGTGCCAGCAGCTTATCCGGGGGGGGTGGTAGAGCTTTCTTT. Amino acids: CASSLSGGGGRAFF.

This clone came up many times. DNA for the CDR3: TGTGCCAGCAGCTTAGTCTCAGGTGAAGCTTACAATGAGCAGTTCTTC. This encodes CASSLVSGEAYNEQFF. The chain couples TRBV7-9 to TRBJ2-1; D uncertain. Germline V CDR1 and CDR2: SEHNR, FQNEAQ (reference sequence). With 1 base removed from V and 4 bases from J, the gap between germline ends came to 14 bases. CDR3 length: 16 residues.